This T cell receptor (beta chain) was observed in a study of blood T cell repertoires in COVID-19. Across the whole study: Italy, Spain and the United States were the sources of the convalescent and acute COVID-19 samples. T cells, B-cell-depleted T cells, or PBMCs provided the cDNA or gDNA that served as material.

In the original processing: Cell counts per sample came from amplifying reference gene primers. Profiled with immunoSEQ multiplex PCR; TCRdb holds only in-frame clones, not every one. That table gives V, J and clone size, and the DNA gave D and trimming. The sample shows fewer than 300,000 clones, approximately 87% of them seen only once. Germline CDR1 reads MNHEY; CDR2 reads SVGAGI. Trimming removed 7 bases from V and 6 bases from J; junction bases left unmatched: 7. The length of the CDR3 is 13 residues. The material sequenced was peripheral blood. The rearrangement joins TRBV6-5 to TRBJ2-3, with 7 bases aligning to TRBD2. The receptor's source is a woman in her sixties or seventies with active or convalescent COVID-19. CDR3 amino acids: CASTAGVGDTQYF. Written as DNA, the CDR3 is TGTGCCAGCACGGCGGGAGTTGGGGATACGCAGTATTTT.